These 20 T cell receptor beta chains came from one sample sequenced in a study of CD8 T cells in ankylosing spondylitis. Findings and limits, study-wide: Among TCR beta sequences, a motif of eight or nine highly homologous variants appeared characteristic of ankylosing spondylitis blood.

Each CDR3 protein is one row after TCRdb ran MiXCR on the 5' RACE reads. The data hold around 490,000 distinct CDR3 sequences, with approximately 5.3% observed a single time. These TCRs are of unknown antigen specificity. The sample was blood, either unsorted or a sorted T cell fraction (not recorded which). The receptors stem from a male donor with ankylosing spondylitis.

This clonotype was counted ten times or more. The chain employs TRBV5-1 and TRBJ2-7; D call uncertain. Germline lookup yields CDR1 SGHRS and CDR2 YFSETQ. The germline V and J ends were trimmed by 4 bases and 5 bases, with 10 bases remaining between them. The CDR3 has 12 residues. CDR3 nucleotides: TGCGCCAGCAGCCAGGACGGGCACGAGCAGTACTTC. Translation gives CASSQDGHEQYF.

The chain has TRBV20-1 and TRBJ2-3, with 8 positions matching TRBD2. The CDR3 consists of 15 residues. Germline lookup yields CDR1 DFQATT and CDR2 SNEGSKA (reference sequence). The ends lost 6 bases at V and 5 bases at J; junction bases unmatched: 13. CDR3 sequence reads: CSASGGGPWVDTQYF. As DNA, the CDR3 is TGCAGTGCGAGTGGCGGGGGGCCTTGGGTAGATACGCAGTATTTT.

In this sample, this clonotype turned up many times. The V and J genes are TRBV5-1 and TRBJ1-1; weak D call: TRBD1 (5 bases). CDR3 length: 13 residues. V was pared by 0 bases and J by 3 bases, with 6 bases between. Germline values: CDR1 SGHRS, CDR2 YFSETQ. The CDR3 protein is CASSLGGDTEAFF. In DNA form, the CDR3 reads TGCGCCAGCAGCTTGGGGGGCGACACTGAAGCTTTCTTT.

The V and J genes are TRBV6-2 or TRBV6-3 and TRBJ2-5, with 7 bases aligning to TRBD1. V lost 10 bases and J lost 4; bases outside the gene matches: 9. There are 13 residues in the CDR3. Germline V gene sequence: CDR1 MNHEY, CDR2 SVGEGT. CDR3 coding DNA: TGTGCCACCAAGGACAGGATGCGAGAGACCCAGTACTTC. It specifies CATKDRMRETQYF.

The table lists this clonotype with many counts. The V and J genes are TRBV4-2 and TRBJ2-5, with 7 bases fitting TRBD1. V lost 4 bases, J lost 2 bases, and 13 bases stayed unmatched. The CDR3 contains 17 residues. Germline V CDR1 and CDR2: LGHNA, YNFKEQ. The CDR3 loop is CASSPPGGGAAQETQYF. CDR3 bases: TGTGCCAGCAGCCCCCCAGGGGGTGGGGCAGCACAAGAGACCCAGTACTTC.

The sample holds many counts of this clonotype. This chain links TRBV5-1 with TRBJ1-1, with D hard to call. The V end was cut by 4 bases, the J end by 6 bases, with 16 bases between. Germline V gene lookup returns CDR1 SGHRS and CDR2 YFSETQ. The CDR3 consists of 14 residues. CDR3 nucleotide sequence: TGCGCCAGCAGCCGCGAGGGAGCTATGGCTGAAGCTTTCTTT. Translating it yields CASSREGAMAEAFF.

This clonotype was found many times. V is TRBV4-3 and J is TRBJ2-7; D not resolved. Trimming stripped 0 bases from V and 7 bases from J, with 13 bases between. CDR3 length: 14 residues. Germline V gene lookup returns CDR1 LGHNA and CDR2 YSLEER. DNA of the CDR3: TGCGCCAGCAGCCAAGAGTCCGTAGGTACGGAGCAGTACTTC. Its translation is CASSQESVGTEQYF.

This clonotype was observed at least ten times. The chain joins TRBV29-1 to TRBJ2-7, with TRBD2 as a possible D gene (6 bases). V lost 4 bases and J lost 6, with 19 bases in between. CDR3 length: 14 residues. In germline, CDR1 is SQVTM, CDR2 ANQGSEA. The CDR3 protein is CSVVVRRGSPEQYF. CDR3 DNA: TGCAGCGTTGTTGTCAGGAGGGGATCTCCCGAGCAGTACTTC.

This clonotype was detected ten times or more. The V and J genes are TRBV6-5 and TRBJ2-5; 7 bases are a match to TRBD1. This CDR3 contains 14 residues. The germline gives CDR1 MNHEY, CDR2 SVGAGI. V lost 2 bases, J lost 4 bases, and 4 bases stayed unmatched. The CDR3 DNA follows: TGTGCCAGCAGTTACAGGGGGCTCGTAGAGACCCAGTACTTC. Its translation is CASSYRGLVETQYF.

This clonotype was seen at least ten times. V and J are TRBV4-1 and TRBJ2-2, with 7 bases aligning to TRBD2. The CDR3 is 16 residues long. The germline V gene has CDR1 MGHRA and CDR2 YSYEKL. V dropped 4 bases and J dropped 6; count of bases not matched to a gene: 11. The CDR3 coding sequence is TGCGCCAGCAGCCGCTCATGGACTAGTAGCGCCGGGGAGCTGTTTTTT. Translating it yields CASSRSWTSSAGELFF.

This clonotype has a count of ten or more. The genes are TRBV5-1 and TRBJ2-5; the match to TRBD1 covers 8 bases. CDR3 length: 15 amino acids. CDR1 is SGHRS and CDR2 is YFSETQ in the germline V gene. The V and J ends lost 2 bases and 5 bases, in that order; junction bases with no gene match: 8. The CDR3 nucleotides are TGCGCCAGCAGCTTTTACAGGGGGAAGTCTGAGACCCAGTACTTC. It is translated as CASSFYRGKSETQYF.

This clonotype was counted many times. V is TRBV24-1 and J is TRBJ2-1; D is tentatively TRBD1 or TRBD2 (5 bases each). CDR1 is KGHDR and CDR2 is SFDVKD in the germline V gene. Trimming pared 6 bases from V and 9 bases from J, leaving 20 bases between. The CDR3 is made up of 15 amino acids. CDR3 loop: CATSSPGRICIEQFF. DNA of the CDR3: TGTGCCACCAGTTCACCGGGACGTATTTGTATTGAGCAGTTCTTC.

This clonotype was counted ten times or more. This chain uses TRBV4-1 with TRBJ2-1, with D possibly matching TRBD2 (7 bases). Per germline, CDR1 MGHRA and CDR2 YSYEKL. The germline V and J ends were trimmed by 3 bases and 8 bases, with 14 bases remaining between them. The CDR3 consists of 14 residues. In DNA, the CDR3 is TGCGCCAGCAGCCATGGGGAGGGGGGGTATGAGCAGTTCTTC. Its protein product is CASSHGEGGYEQFF.

The table lists this clonotype with many counts. The chain recombines TRBV2 with TRBJ2-3, with D perhaps TRBD1 or TRBD2 (5 bases each). The CDR3 length is 11 residues. CDR1 is SNHLY, CDR2 FYNNEI, per germline. The germline V and J ends were trimmed by 6 bases and 8 bases, with 9 bases remaining between them. The CDR3 DNA sequence: TGTGCCAGCAGGGGACGGACTACGCAGTATTTT. Protein: CASRGRTTQYF.

This clonotype has at least ten counts. J is TRBJ2-1 and V is TRBV29-1, with 9 bases aligning to TRBD1. Trimming removed 4 bases from V and 5 bases from J; junction bases left unmatched: 6. In germline, CDR1 is SQVTM, CDR2 ANQGSEA. The CDR3 sequence is 14 residues long. The CDR3 DNA reads TGCAGCGTTGGAGGACAGGGGATTAACAATGAGCAGTTCTTC. Translated, it gives CSVGGQGINNEQFF.

This clonotype appeared many times. This chain joins TRBV12-3 or TRBV12-4 and TRBJ1-1, with D tentatively TRBD1 (5 bases). The CDR3 is made up of 11 amino acids. V lost 7 bases and J lost 7, with 10 bases in between. The CDR3 loop reads CASKRDLEAFF. CDR3 bases: TGTGCCAGCAAGAGGGACCTTGAAGCTTTCTTT.

This clonotype was seen repeatedly, ten times or more. The chain joins TRBV29-1 to TRBJ2-7; D not certain. Between the trimmed V and J ends, which lost 5 bases and 0 bases, there was a span of 8 bases. In germline, CDR1 is SQVTM, CDR2 ANQGSEA. CDR3 length: 12 amino acids. CDR3 nucleotides: TGCAGCGTTTCTTGGTTCTCCTACGAGCAGTACTTC. Translated, it gives CSVSWFSYEQYF.

The chain carries TRBV6-2 or TRBV6-3 and TRBJ2-7, with D maybe TRBD1 (6 bases). Germline CDR1 is MNHEY and CDR2 is SVGEGT. The CDR3 contains 14 residues. Trimming stripped 9 bases from V and 0 bases from J, with 15 bases between. CDR3 in DNA: TGTGCCAGTCGGACCGGGACATACTCCTACGAGCAGTACTTC. Amino acids: CASRTGTYSYEQYF.

This clonotype was counted between two and nine times. A clone one base away is much larger, so this may be a read error. The chain links TRBV27 to TRBJ2-3; TRBD1 agrees at 8 bases. The germline V gene encodes CDR1 MNHEY and CDR2 SMNVEV (reference sequence). V shed 5 bases and J 5 bases; nucleotides not matched to a gene: 6. The CDR3 loop spans 14 amino acids. The chain's CDR3 is CASSRQGRLDTQYF. The CDR3 DNA reads TGTGCCAGCAGTAGACAGGGGAGGCTAGATACGCAGTATTTT.

The sample holds many counts of this clonotype. The genes are TRBV20-1 and TRBJ1-6; D possibly corresponds to TRBD1 (5 bases). The CDR3 is 12 amino acids. Germline-derived CDR1 and CDR2 are DFQATT and SNEGSKA (reference sequence). With 5 bases removed from V and 9 bases from J, the gap between germline ends came to 11 bases. The CDR3 loop reads CSAFGGGSPLHF. DNA of the CDR3: TGCAGTGCTTTTGGGGGAGGTTCACCCCTCCACTTT.